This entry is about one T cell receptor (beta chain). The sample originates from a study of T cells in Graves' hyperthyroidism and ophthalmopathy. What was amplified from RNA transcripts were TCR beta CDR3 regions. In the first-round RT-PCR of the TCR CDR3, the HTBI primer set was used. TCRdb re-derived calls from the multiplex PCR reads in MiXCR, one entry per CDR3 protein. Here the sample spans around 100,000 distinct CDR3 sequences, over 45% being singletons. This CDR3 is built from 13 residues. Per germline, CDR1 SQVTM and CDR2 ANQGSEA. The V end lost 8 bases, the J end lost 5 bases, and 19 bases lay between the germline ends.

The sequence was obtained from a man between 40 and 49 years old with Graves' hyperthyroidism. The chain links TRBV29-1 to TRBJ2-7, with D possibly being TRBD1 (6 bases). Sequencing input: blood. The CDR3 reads CSIRTTGTNEQYF. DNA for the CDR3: TGCAGCATACGAACTACAGGGACGAACGAGCAGTACTTC.